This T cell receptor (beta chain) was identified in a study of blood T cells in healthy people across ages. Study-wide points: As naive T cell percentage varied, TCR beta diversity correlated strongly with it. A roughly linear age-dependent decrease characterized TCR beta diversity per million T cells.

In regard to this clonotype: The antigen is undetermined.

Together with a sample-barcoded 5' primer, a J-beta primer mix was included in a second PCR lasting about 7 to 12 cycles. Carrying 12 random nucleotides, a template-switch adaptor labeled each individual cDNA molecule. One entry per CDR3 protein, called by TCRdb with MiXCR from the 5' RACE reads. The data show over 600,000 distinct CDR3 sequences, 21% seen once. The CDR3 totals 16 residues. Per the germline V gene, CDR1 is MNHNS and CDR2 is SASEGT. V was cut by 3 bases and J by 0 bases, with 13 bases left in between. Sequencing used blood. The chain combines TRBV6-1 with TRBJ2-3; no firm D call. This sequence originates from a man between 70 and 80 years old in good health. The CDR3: CASSESLTASTDTQYF. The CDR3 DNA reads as TGTGCCAGCAGTGAGTCCCTAACAGCTAGCACAGATACGCAGTATTTT.